What follows are 24 T cell receptor beta chains derived from one specimen sequenced in a study of T cell repertoires and HLA-DP antigens. The antigens for these receptors are not known. TCRdb's table, derived via immunoSEQ multiplex PCR, lists solely in-frame clones and lacks some. Among about 73,000 clones, 80% were seen once, and the ten largest hold roughly 1.6%. Sequencing was done on a sample of CD4+ T cells from PBMCs. All receptors derive from a man aged 55 to 70 in good health and CMV-seronegative.

The genes are TRBV25-1 and TRBJ2-3; 7 positions match TRBD2. CDR1 and CDR2 (germline): MGHDK, SYGVNS. V lost 8 bases to trimming and J lost 8 bases; unmatched junction nucleotides: 4. The CDR3 contains 11 residues. DNA of the CDR3: TGTGCCAGCGCCGGCGGGGGTACGCAGTATTTT. The encoded protein is CASAGGGTQYF.

The V and J genes are TRBV19 and TRBJ1-1, with unresolved D. V was cut by 7 bases and J by 4 bases, with 13 bases left in between. This CDR3 is 13 amino acids long. CDR1 LNHDA and CDR2 SQIVND come from the germline V gene (reference sequence). Here the CDR3 reads CASTQTQATEAFF. The CDR3 DNA follows: TGTGCCAGTACCCAAACGCAGGCCACTGAAGCTTTCTTT. Full variable domain (missing parts from reference TRBV19 and TRBJ1-1): DGGITQSPKYLFRKEGQNVTLSCEQNLNHDAMYWYRQDPGQGLRLIYYSQIVNDFQKGDIAEGYSVSREKKESFPLTVTSAQKNPTAFYLCASTQTQATEAFFGQGTRLTVV.

The chain is built from TRBV7-3 and TRBJ2-1; tentative D call: TRBD2 (6 bases). This CDR3 spans 13 amino acids. Trimming removed 5 bases at V and 7 bases at J, with 12 bases between. The germline CDR1 and CDR2 sequences are SGHTA and FQGTGA. In nucleotides, the CDR3 is TGTGCCAGCAGCCTCGGGAGTCGGAATGAGCAGTTCTTC. This gives the protein CASSLGSRNEQFF.

The rearrangement links TRBV10-3 to TRBJ2-5, with TRBD1 identical over 7 bases. CDR1 is ENHRY, CDR2 SYGVKD, per germline. The junction had 7 bases not matched to a gene; V was cut back by 2 bases and J by 1 base. This CDR3 contains 16 residues. The CDR3 nucleotides read TGTGCCATCAGTGAGGTGGGACAGACTGGCCAAGAGACCCAGTACTTC. Its translation: CAISEVGQTGQETQYF.

V usage is TRBV20-1 and J usage is TRBJ2-7; no reliable D call. The CDR3 is 11 residues long. Trimming pared 0 bases from V and 4 bases from J, leaving 4 bases between. Germline CDR1 reads DFQATT; CDR2 reads SNEGSKA (reference sequence). CDR3 bases: TGCAGTGCTAGAGACCCGTACGAGCAGTACTTC. Translation: CSARDPYEQYF.

The V call is TRBV20-1, the J call TRBJ1-2; no firm D call. Trimming cost V 3 bases and J 6 bases, with 2 bases left between them. CDR1 and CDR2 (germline): DFQATT, SNEGSKA (reference sequence). The CDR3 loop spans 9 amino acids. CDR3 in DNA: TGCAGTGCTAGGAATGGCTACACCTTC. This translates into CSARNGYTF.

DNA of the CDR3: TGTGCCAGCAGACCCAGACCGGGCAGCACAGATACGCAGTATTTT. Protein product: CASRPRPGSTDTQYF. This chain joins TRBV27 and TRBJ2-3, with D uncertain. The ends were cut back, 6 bases at V and 0 bases at J, with 13 bases in the middle. The CDR3 is 15 residues long. CDR1 is MNHEY, CDR2 SMNVEV, per germline (reference sequence).

This clone has just a few counts. V gene TRBV7-2 combines with J gene TRBJ2-1; no reliable D call. Trimming pared 0 bases from V and 8 bases from J, leaving 8 bases between. Germline assignment: CDR1 SGHTA and CDR2 FQGNSA. The CDR3 has 13 residues. CDR3 coding DNA: TGTGCCAGCAGCTTAGCGTGGGTGGATGAGCAGTTCTTC. This encodes CASSLAWVDEQFF.

V and J are TRBV28 and TRBJ1-3; a possible D gene is TRBD1 (5 bases). With 5 bases removed from V and 5 bases from J, the gap between germline ends came to 10 bases. The CDR3 covers 13 residues. Per germline, CDR1 MDHEN and CDR2 SYDVKM. The CDR3 sequence is CASSPGRRNTIYF. In DNA, the CDR3 is TGTGCCAGCAGTCCGGGACGACGAAACACCATATATTTT.

J is TRBJ2-6 and V is TRBV30; TRBD1 agrees at 7 bases. After removal of 5 bases from V and 1 base from J, the junction contained 8 bases not matched to a gene. This CDR3 is built from 16 residues. The germline V gene encodes CDR1 GTSNPN and CDR2 SVGIG (reference sequence). In DNA, the CDR3 is TGTGCCTGGGGGGACAGCGCGACTTCTGGGGCCAACGTCCTGACTTTC. Protein sequence: CAWGDSATSGANVLTF.

The chain carries TRBV7-8 and TRBJ2-5; D not certain. The germline gives CDR1 SGHVS, CDR2 FQNEAQ. V was cut by 5 bases and J by 2 bases, with 12 bases left in between. The CDR3 spans 14 residues. The CDR3 loop is CASSRVRLQETQYF. The CDR3 DNA reads TGTGCCAGCAGCCGAGTCAGGTTACAAGAGACCCAGTACTTC.

The chain joins TRBV10-3 to TRBJ2-1; D ambiguous. Germline-derived CDR1 and CDR2 are ENHRY and SYGVKD. The CDR3 contains 16 residues. V was shortened by 4 bases and J by 0 bases, with 13 bases between the two germline ends. The CDR3 spells CAISVESASSYNEQFF. CDR3 coding DNA: TGTGCCATCAGTGTGGAGTCAGCAAGCTCCTACAATGAGCAGTTCTTC.

The J gene is TRBJ2-1, the V gene TRBV7-8, with 8 bases lining up with TRBD2. This CDR3 spans 16 amino acids. V trimming: 2 bases; J trimming: 3 bases; junction bases outside the gene matches: 6. From germline, CDR1 is SGHVS and CDR2 FQNEAQ. CDR3 loop: CASSLNELAVYNEQFF. The DNA for the CDR3 is TGTGCCAGCAGCTTAAACGAACTAGCGGTCTACAATGAGCAGTTCTTC.

The rearrangement joins TRBV7-9 to TRBJ1-5, with D hard to call. The CDR3 loop spans 15 amino acids. The germline CDR1 and CDR2 sequences are SEHNR and FQNEAQ (reference sequence). The V end was cut by 1 base, the J end by 3 bases, with 10 bases between. Written as DNA, the CDR3 is TGTGCCAGCAGCTTAGAACTGGGGAACAATCAGCCCCAGCATTTT. This encodes CASSLELGNNQPQHF.

The chain recombines TRBV9 with TRBJ1-3; the match to TRBD1 covers 7 bases. Germline V CDR1 and CDR2: SGDLS, YYNGEE. With V trimmed by 4 bases and J by 4 bases, 11 bases remained unmatched. This CDR3 region has 16 residues. The CDR3, as DNA: TGTGCCAGCAGCCCTACCGACAGGGTCAACGGAAACACCATATATTTT. This sequence encodes CASSPTDRVNGNTIYF.

There are a few counts of this clone. The chain has TRBV5-4 and TRBJ2-7; 9 bases fit TRBD2. Germline V gene lookup returns CDR1 SGHNT and CDR2 YYREEE (reference sequence). J lost 1 base, V lost 4 bases, and 3 bases had no gene match. The CDR3 totals 14 residues. In DNA, the CDR3 is TGTGCCAGCAGCAGCGGGGGGACTTCCTACGAGCAGTACTTC. Its protein is CASSSGGTSYEQYF. Combining the CDR3 with reference TRBV5-4 and TRBJ2-7 gives the whole variable domain ETGVTQSPTHLIKTRGQQVTLRCSSQSGHNTVSWYQQALGQGPQFIFQYYREEENGRGNFPPRFSGLQFPNYSSELNVNALELDDSALYLCASSSGGTSYEQYFGPGTRLTVT.

CDR3 nucleotides: TGTGCCAGCAGTTGGACAGGGGGACCCTACGAGCAGTACTTC. Amino acids: CASSWTGGPYEQYF. The V call is TRBV6-5, the J call TRBJ2-7, with 10 bases aligning to TRBD1. CDR3 size: 14 residues. Losses at the gene ends were 4 bases for V and 2 bases for J; bases not matched to a gene: 2. Per germline, CDR1 MNHEY and CDR2 SVGAGI.

The gene calls are TRBV6-1 and TRBJ1-5; D uncertain. V was clipped by 3 bases and J by 2 bases, with 11 bases between them. The CDR3 covers 15 residues. The germline V gene encodes CDR1 MNHNS and CDR2 SASEGT. The CDR3 here is CASSDHGQGNQPQHF. The CDR3 region has the DNA TGTGCCAGCAGTGATCATGGGCAGGGCAATCAGCCCCAGCATTTT.

The chain combines TRBV27 with TRBJ1-6; perhaps TRBD1 as D (6 bases). CDR1 is MNHEY, CDR2 SMNVEV, per germline (reference sequence). Trimming removed 6 bases from V and 12 bases from J, with 18 bases in between. This CDR3 has 14 residues. In DNA form, the CDR3 reads TGTGCCAGCAGCCCGCAAACAGGGTTGAGACCCCTCCACTTT. As protein: CASSPQTGLRPLHF.

The chain recombines TRBV9 with TRBJ1-2; the match to TRBD1 covers 9 bases. This CDR3 is built from 17 residues. CDR1 is SGDLS, CDR2 YYNGEE, per germline. J gave up 4 bases and V 3 bases, and 13 bases lay outside the gene matches. CDR3 sequence: CASSGAPGGQGVYGYTF. CDR3 sequence (DNA): TGTGCCAGCAGCGGGGCCCCTGGGGGACAGGGTGTCTATGGCTACACCTTC.

A single count supports this clone. This chain joins TRBV7-9 and TRBJ1-2, with D uncertain. CDR3 length: 11 residues. V shed 5 bases and J shed 8 bases, with 9 bases lying between them. Germline V lookup: CDR1 SEHNR, CDR2 FQNEAQ (reference sequence). CDR3 DNA sequence: TGTGCCAGCAGCCAGGCGGGGGGCTACACCTTC. Its protein is CASSQAGGYTF. Variable domain in full (rest from reference TRBV7-9 and TRBJ1-2): DTGVSQNPRHKITKRGQNVTFRCDPISEHNRLYWYRQTLGQGPEFLTYFQNEAQLEKSRLLSDRFSAERPKGSFSTLEIQRTEQGDSAMYLCASSQAGGYTFGSGTRLTVV.

This clone has only one observation. The chain recombines TRBV7-2 with TRBJ2-7; TRBD2 matches at 7 bases. With 2 bases clipped from V and 5 bases from J, the junction kept 12 bases outside the gene matches. The CDR3 extends over 16 amino acids. Per germline, CDR1 SGHTA and CDR2 FQGNSA. CDR3 sequence reads: CASSLSRPGGTHEQYV. In nucleotides, the CDR3 is TGTGCCAGCAGCTTAAGCCGCCCGGGAGGAACCCACGAGCAGTACGTC.

The chain employs TRBV29-1 and TRBJ2-6; D remains ambiguous. The V gene lost 5 bases and the J gene lost 0 bases, with 11 bases spanning the gap. The CDR3 has 15 amino acids. The germline CDR1 and CDR2 sequences are SQVTM and ANQGSEA. The CDR3 region is CSVHLEHSGANVLTF. In nucleotides, the CDR3 is TGCAGCGTTCACCTCGAGCACTCTGGGGCCAACGTCCTGACTTTC.

CDR3 coding DNA: TGCAGCGTTTTAAGGGTCTTGGACACTGAAGCTTTCTTT. It codes for CSVLRVLDTEAFF. The genes are TRBV29-1 and TRBJ1-1; no clear D. This CDR3 spans 13 amino acids. V lost 5 bases and J 3 bases, leaving 13 bases between the germline ends. Germline-derived CDR1 and CDR2 are SQVTM and ANQGSEA.